The clone carrying this T cell receptor (beta chain) was detected only a few times. Its antigen is undetermined. A multiplex PCR was run with 60 Vbeta primers and 13 Jbeta primers. TCRdb's table, derived via immunoSEQ multiplex PCR, lists solely in-frame clones and lacks some. The sample holds about 100,000 clones, about three quarters seen once. These data are taken from a study of cytomegalovirus exposure and HLA in healthy donors. Study-level findings and limits: The dataset shows that most TCR sequences were rare, while some public TCRs occurred in many donors.

The sequenced sample was PBMCs. The clonotype comes from a man between 40 and 49 years old in good health and CMV-seronegative.

The CDR3 is CASSQHGTYNEQFF. The CDR3 DNA follows: TGCGCCAGCAGCCAACACGGGACTTACAATGAGCAGTTCTTC. The V gene is TRBV4-1, the J gene TRBJ2-1; tentative D call: TRBD2 (6 bases). Germline assignment: CDR1 MGHRA and CDR2 YSYEKL. CDR3 length equals 14 residues. V was pared by 2 bases and J by 4 bases, with 9 bases between.